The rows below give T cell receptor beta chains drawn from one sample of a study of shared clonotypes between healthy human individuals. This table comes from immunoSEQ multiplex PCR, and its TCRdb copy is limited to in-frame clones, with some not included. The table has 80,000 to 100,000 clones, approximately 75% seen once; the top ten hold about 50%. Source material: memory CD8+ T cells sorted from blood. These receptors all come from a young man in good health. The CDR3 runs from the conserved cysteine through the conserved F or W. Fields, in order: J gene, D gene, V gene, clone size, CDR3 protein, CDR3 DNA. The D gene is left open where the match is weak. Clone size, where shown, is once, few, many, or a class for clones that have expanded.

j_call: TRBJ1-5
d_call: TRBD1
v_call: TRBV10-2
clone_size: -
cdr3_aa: CASSESTRGPHQPQHF
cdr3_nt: TGCGCCAGCAGTGAGTCGACGAGGGGGCCTCATCAGCCCCAGCATTTT

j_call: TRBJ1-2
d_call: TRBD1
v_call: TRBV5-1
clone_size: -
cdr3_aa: CASSLRGDSIYGYTF
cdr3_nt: TGCGCCAGCAGCTTGCGTGGGGACAGTATCTATGGCTACACCTTC

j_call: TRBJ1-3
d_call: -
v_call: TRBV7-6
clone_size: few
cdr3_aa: CASSAYIGKTGNTIYF
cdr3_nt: TGTGCCAGCAGCGCCTACATAGGGAAAACTGGAAACACCATATATTTT

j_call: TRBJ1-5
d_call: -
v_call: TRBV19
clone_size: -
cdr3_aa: CASSYFHNQHF
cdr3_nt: TGTGCCAGTAGCTACTTCCATAACCAGCATTTT

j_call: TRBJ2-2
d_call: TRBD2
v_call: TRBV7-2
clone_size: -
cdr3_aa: CASSLRASGLRDPGELFF
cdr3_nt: TGTGCCAGCAGCTTGAGGGCTAGCGGGTTGAGGGACCCCGGGGAGCTGTTTTTT

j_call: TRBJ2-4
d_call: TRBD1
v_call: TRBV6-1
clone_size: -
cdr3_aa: CASIRQGSYIQYF
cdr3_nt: TGTGCCAGCATAAGACAGGGGAGTTACATTCAGTACTTC

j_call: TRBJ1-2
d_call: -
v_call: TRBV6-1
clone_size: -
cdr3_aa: CASSEYSSANYGYTF
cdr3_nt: TGTGCCAGCAGTGAATACTCCTCAGCTAACTATGGCTACACCTTC

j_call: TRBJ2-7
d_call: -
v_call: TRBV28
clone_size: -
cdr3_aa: CASSTSGTVYEQYF
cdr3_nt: TGTGCCAGCAGTACATCAGGGACCGTCTACGAGCAGTACTTC

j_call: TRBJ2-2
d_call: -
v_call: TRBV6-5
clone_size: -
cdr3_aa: CASGLSRGRELFF
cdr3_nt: TGTGCCAGCGGCCTGTCTAGAGGCCGGGAGCTGTTTTTT

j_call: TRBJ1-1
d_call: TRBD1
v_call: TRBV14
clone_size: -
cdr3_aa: CASSLRTGGAGFVPGDF
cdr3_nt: TGTGCCAGCAGCCTTCGGACAGGGGGCGCGGGATTCGTTCCCGGGGACTTT

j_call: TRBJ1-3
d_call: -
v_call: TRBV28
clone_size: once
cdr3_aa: CASREGRIISGNTIYF
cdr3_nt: TGTGCCAGCAGGGAGGGACGGATTATCTCTGGAAACACCATATATTTT

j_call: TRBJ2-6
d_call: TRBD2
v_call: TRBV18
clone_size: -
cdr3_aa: CASSPLGRSGTNVLTF
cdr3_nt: TGTGCCAGCTCACCTCTCGGGAGGTCGGGGACCAACGTCCTGACTTTC

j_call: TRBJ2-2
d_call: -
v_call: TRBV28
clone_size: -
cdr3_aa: CASSPALGLEDTGELFF
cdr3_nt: TGTGCCAGCAGCCCGGCCCTGGGGCTCGAGGACACCGGGGAGCTGTTTTTT

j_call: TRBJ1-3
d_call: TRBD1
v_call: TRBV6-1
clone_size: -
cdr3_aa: CASSRQGDGNTIYF
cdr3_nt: TGTGCCAGCAGCCGACAGGGTGATGGAAACACCATATATTTT

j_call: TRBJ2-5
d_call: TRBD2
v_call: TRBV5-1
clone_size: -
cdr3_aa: CASSLAGGTSGTRETQYF
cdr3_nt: TGCGCCAGCAGCTTGGCCGGGGGGACTAGCGGGACTAGAGAGACCCAGTACTTC

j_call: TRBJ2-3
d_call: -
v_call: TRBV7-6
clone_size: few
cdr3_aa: CASSSRFGDLTQYF
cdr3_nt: TGTGCCAGCAGCTCACGATTTGGGGACCTCACGCAGTATTTT

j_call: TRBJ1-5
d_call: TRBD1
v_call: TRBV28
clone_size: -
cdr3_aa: CASRPRQGALNQPQHF
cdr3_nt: TGTGCCAGCAGGCCTCGTCAGGGGGCCCTAAATCAGCCCCAGCATTTT

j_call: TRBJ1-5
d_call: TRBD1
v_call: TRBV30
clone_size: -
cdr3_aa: CAGGQGSNQPQHF
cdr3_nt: TGTGCCGGTGGACAGGGAAGCAATCAGCCCCAGCATTTT

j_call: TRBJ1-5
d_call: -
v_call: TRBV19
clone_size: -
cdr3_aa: CASSPDPRAFPPQHF
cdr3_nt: TGTGCCAGTAGTCCTGACCCAAGGGCTTTTCCGCCCCAGCATTTT

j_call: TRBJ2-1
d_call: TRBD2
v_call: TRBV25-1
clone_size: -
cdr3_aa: CASRASGRADNEQFF
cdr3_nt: TGTGCCAGCAGAGCTAGCGGGAGGGCGGACAATGAGCAGTTCTTC

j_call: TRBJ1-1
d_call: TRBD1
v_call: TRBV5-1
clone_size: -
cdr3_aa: CASKTGTGSNTEAFF
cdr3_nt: TGCGCCAGCAAAACTGGGACAGGGTCGAACACTGAAGCTTTCTTT

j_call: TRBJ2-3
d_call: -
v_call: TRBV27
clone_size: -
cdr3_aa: CASSRVSTITDTQYF
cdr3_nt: TGTGCCAGTTCGAGGGTTAGTACGATCACAGATACGCAGTATTTT

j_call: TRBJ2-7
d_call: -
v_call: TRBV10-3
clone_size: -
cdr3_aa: CAISDSDGSYEQYF
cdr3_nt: TGTGCCATCAGTGACTCGGACGGCTCCTACGAGCAGTACTTC

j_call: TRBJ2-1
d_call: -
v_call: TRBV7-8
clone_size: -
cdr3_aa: CASSLAESYNEQFF
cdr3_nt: TGTGCCAGCAGCTTAGCGGAATCCTACAATGAGCAGTTCTTC

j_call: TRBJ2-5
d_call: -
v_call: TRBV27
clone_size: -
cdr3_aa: CASSSLLHGSTQYF
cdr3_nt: TGTGCCAGCAGTTCCCTTCTCCATGGGTCGACCCAGTACTTC

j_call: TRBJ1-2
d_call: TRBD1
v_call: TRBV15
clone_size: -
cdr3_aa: CATSGDDRVKSYTF
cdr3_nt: TGTGCCACCAGCGGAGACGACAGGGTCAAAAGCTACACCTTC

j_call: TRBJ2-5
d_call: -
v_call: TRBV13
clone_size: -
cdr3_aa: CASSFYTTETQYF
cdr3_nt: TGTGCCAGCAGCTTTTACACGACGGAGACCCAGTACTTC

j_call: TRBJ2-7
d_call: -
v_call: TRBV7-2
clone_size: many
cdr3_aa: CASSLRGLQSYEQYF
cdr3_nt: TGTGCCAGCAGCTTAAGGGGACTGCAATCCTACGAGCAGTACTTC

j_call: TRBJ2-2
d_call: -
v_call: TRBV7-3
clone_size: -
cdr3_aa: CASSRSNTAGELFF
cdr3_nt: TGTGCCAGCAGCCGCTCAAATACAGCCGGGGAGCTGTTTTTT

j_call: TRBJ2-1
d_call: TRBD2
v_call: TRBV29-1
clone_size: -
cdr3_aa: CSVVTSANEQFF
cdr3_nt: TGCAGCGTTGTTACTAGCGCGAATGAGCAGTTCTTC

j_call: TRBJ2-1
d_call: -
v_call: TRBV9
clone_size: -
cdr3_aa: CASSALGYNEQFF
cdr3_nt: TGTGCCAGCAGCGCGCTCGGCTACAATGAGCAGTTCTTC

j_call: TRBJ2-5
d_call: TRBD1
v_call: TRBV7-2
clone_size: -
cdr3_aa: CASSPGDSLQETQYF
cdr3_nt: TGTGCCAGCAGCCCCGGGGACAGTTTACAAGAGACCCAGTACTTC

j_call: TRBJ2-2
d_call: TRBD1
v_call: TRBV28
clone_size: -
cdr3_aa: CASSRGGPGGELFF
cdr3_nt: TGTGCCAGCAGTCGAGGGGGCCCAGGCGGGGAGCTGTTTTTT

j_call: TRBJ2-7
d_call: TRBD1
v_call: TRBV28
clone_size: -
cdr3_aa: CASRVPGQGSEQYF
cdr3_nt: TGTGCCAGCAGAGTACCGGGACAGGGATCCGAGCAGTACTTC

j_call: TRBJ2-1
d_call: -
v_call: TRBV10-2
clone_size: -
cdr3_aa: CATYGYNEQFF
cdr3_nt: TGCGCAACCTATGGGTACAATGAGCAGTTCTTC

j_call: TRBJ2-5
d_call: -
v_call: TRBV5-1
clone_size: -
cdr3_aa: CASSLGQQETQYF
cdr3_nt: TGCGCCAGCAGCTTGGGACAGCAAGAGACCCAGTACTTC